Listed below are T cell receptor beta chains from one sample, sequenced in a study of blood T cell repertoires in COVID-19. The method was immunoSEQ multiplex PCR; TCRdb's version includes in-frame clones alone and lacks a portion of them. Of approximately 240,000 clones in the sample, approximately 80% are singletons; the top ten hold around 3.6%. Sequenced: peripheral blood. These receptors were obtained from a woman between 35 and 50 years old with active or convalescent COVID-19. Each CDR3 is given without its conserved first and last residue.

CDR3 length: 11
V gene: TRBV12-3/TRBV12-4
J gene: TRBJ1-1
CDR3 protein: ASKTGYNTEAF

CDR3 length: 12
V gene: TRBV25-1
J gene: TRBJ1-4
CDR3 protein: ASVQGATNEKLF

CDR3 length: 11
V gene: TRBV5-1
J gene: TRBJ1-1
CDR3 protein: ASSPTGPTEAF

CDR3 length: 12
V gene: TRBV7-9
J gene: TRBJ1-1
CDR3 protein: ASSLAGGGYEAF

CDR3 length: 12
V gene: TRBV5-4
J gene: TRBJ2-7
CDR3 protein: ASSLDSGSYEQY

CDR3 length: 10
V gene: TRBV12-3/TRBV12-4
J gene: TRBJ2-5
CDR3 protein: ASSGTKETQY

CDR3 length: 16
V gene: TRBV5-5
J gene: TRBJ2-1
CDR3 protein: ASSGGLAGGTNYNEQF

CDR3 length: 13
V gene: TRBV3-1/TRBV3-2
J gene: TRBJ1-6
CDR3 protein: ASSPGQAYNSPLH

CDR3 length: 11
V gene: TRBV28
J gene: TRBJ1-1
CDR3 protein: ASSFQGHTEAF

CDR3 length: 11
V gene: TRBV2
J gene: TRBJ1-2
CDR3 protein: ASSRQGRYGYT

CDR3 length: 13
V gene: TRBV19
J gene: TRBJ1-1
CDR3 protein: ASSIGMDQNTEAF

CDR3 length: 14
V gene: TRBV7-7
J gene: TRBJ2-1
CDR3 protein: ASSPGTGESYNEQF

CDR3 length: 10
V gene: TRBV29-1
J gene: TRBJ2-5
CDR3 protein: SADRGGETQY

CDR3 length: 13
V gene: TRBV6-5
J gene: TRBJ1-4
CDR3 protein: ASTHGQGQGEKLF

CDR3 length: 12
V gene: TRBV19
J gene: TRBJ1-2
CDR3 protein: ASTRDNPRYGYT

CDR3 length: 14
V gene: TRBV6-6
J gene: TRBJ1-3
CDR3 protein: ASSLLAGDSGNTIY

CDR3 length: 12
V gene: TRBV19
J gene: TRBJ1-1
CDR3 protein: ASIKDRGRTEAF

CDR3 length: 13
V gene: TRBV28
J gene: TRBJ1-5
CDR3 protein: ASSFVTDKNQPQH

CDR3 length: 9
V gene: TRBV12-3/TRBV12-4
J gene: TRBJ2-5
CDR3 protein: ASSFLETQY

CDR3 length: 13
V gene: TRBV6-5
J gene: TRBJ1-3
CDR3 protein: ASRTLALSGNTIY

CDR3 length: 13
V gene: TRBV9
J gene: TRBJ2-3
CDR3 protein: ASSLGLAATDTQY

CDR3 length: 10
V gene: TRBV29-1
J gene: TRBJ2-1
CDR3 protein: SVEAGIYEQF

CDR3 length: 13
V gene: TRBV9
J gene: TRBJ1-6
CDR3 protein: ASSSRSGGNSPLH

CDR3 length: 12
V gene: TRBV13
J gene: TRBJ2-1
CDR3 protein: ASSFTRGGVEQF

CDR3 length: 11
V gene: TRBV30
J gene: TRBJ2-1
CDR3 protein: AWRGGEYNEQF

CDR3 length: 13
V gene: TRBV12-5
J gene: TRBJ1-1
CDR3 protein: ASGLTVQGWTEAF

CDR3 length: 11
V gene: TRBV6-5
J gene: TRBJ1-1
CDR3 protein: ASSYRQGPEAF

CDR3 length: 9
V gene: TRBV12-3/TRBV12-4
J gene: TRBJ2-2
CDR3 protein: ASTRAGELF

CDR3 length: 14
V gene: TRBV9
J gene: TRBJ1-4
CDR3 protein: ASSGERGMTNEKLF

CDR3 length: 11
V gene: TRBV12-3/TRBV12-4
J gene: TRBJ1-2
CDR3 protein: ASSLQVSYGYT

CDR3 length: 11
V gene: TRBV29-1
J gene: TRBJ1-2
CDR3 protein: SGGRLDNYGYT

CDR3 length: 12
V gene: TRBV4-2
J gene: TRBJ1-2
CDR3 protein: ASSQDTRGYGYT

CDR3 length: 11
V gene: TRBV7-9
J gene: TRBJ2-5
CDR3 protein: ASSQQGQETQY

CDR3 length: 13
V gene: TRBV20-1
J gene: TRBJ2-3
CDR3 protein: SASRRQGALDTQY

CDR3 length: 13
V gene: TRBV27
J gene: TRBJ1-6
CDR3 protein: ASRDREVRGSPLH

CDR3 length: 14
V gene: TRBV4-1
J gene: TRBJ2-5
CDR3 protein: ASSQGGTRYEETQY

CDR3 length: 13
V gene: TRBV7-3
J gene: TRBJ1-3
CDR3 protein: ASSATPVSGNTIY

CDR3 length: 10
V gene: TRBV7-9
J gene: TRBJ1-2
CDR3 protein: ASSLDSYGYT

CDR3 length: 12
V gene: TRBV14
J gene: TRBJ2-3
CDR3 protein: ASSLNWATDTQY

CDR3 length: 11
V gene: TRBV7-2
J gene: TRBJ2-3
CDR3 protein: ASRVDITDTQY